This T cell receptor (beta chain) was documented in a study of control samples from healthy donors and cancer patients. Germline V CDR1 and CDR2: SGDLS, YYNGEE. V lost 0 bases to trimming and J lost 3 bases, with 10 bases between them. CDR3 length: 14 amino acids. Generated by immunoSEQ multiplex PCR, the TCRdb table keeps only in-frame clones and is missing some. Of 120,000 to 150,000 clones in the sample, roughly 94% are singletons; the top ten hold around 13%. V usage is TRBV9 and J usage is TRBJ2-7, with D possibly matching TRBD1 (5 bases). The sequence derives from a man aged 35 to 55 in good health. Sequenced: blood. The DNA of the CDR3 is TGTGCCAGCAGCGTAGGTGGGCAGGGCTACGAGCAGTACTTC. Translation: CASSVGGQGYEQYF.